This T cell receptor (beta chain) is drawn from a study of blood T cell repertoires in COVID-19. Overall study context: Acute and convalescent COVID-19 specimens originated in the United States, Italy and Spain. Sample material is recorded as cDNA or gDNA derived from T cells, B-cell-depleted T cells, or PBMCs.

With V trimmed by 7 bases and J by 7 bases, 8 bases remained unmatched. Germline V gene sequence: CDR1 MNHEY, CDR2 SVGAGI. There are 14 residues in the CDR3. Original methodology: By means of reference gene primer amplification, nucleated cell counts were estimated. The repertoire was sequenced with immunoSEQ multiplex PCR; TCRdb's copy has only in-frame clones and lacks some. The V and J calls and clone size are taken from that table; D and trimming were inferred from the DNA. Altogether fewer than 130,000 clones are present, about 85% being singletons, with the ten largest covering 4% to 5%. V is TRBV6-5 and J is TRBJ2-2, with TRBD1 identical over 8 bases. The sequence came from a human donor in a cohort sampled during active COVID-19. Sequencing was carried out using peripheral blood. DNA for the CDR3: TGTGCCAGCACGTCAGGGGGCGTGGGCGGGGAGCTGTTTTTT. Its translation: CASTSGGVGGELFF.